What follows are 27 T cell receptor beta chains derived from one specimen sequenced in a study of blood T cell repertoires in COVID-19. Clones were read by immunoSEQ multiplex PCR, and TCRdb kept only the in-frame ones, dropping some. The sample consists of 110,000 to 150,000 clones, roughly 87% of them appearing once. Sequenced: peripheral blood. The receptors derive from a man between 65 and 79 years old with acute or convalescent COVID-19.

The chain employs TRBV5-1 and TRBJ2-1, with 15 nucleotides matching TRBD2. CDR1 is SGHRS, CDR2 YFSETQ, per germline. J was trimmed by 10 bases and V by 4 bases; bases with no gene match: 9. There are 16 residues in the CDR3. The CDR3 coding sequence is TGCGCCAGCAGCCTTGGACTAGCGGGAGGGCTGGGGGAGCAGTTCTTC. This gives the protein CASSLGLAGGLGEQFF.

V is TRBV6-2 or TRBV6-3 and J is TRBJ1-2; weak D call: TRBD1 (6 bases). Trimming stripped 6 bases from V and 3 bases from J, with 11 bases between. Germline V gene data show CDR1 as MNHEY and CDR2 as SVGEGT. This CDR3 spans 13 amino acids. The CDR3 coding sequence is TGTGCCAGCAGCCTAGACAGGTACTATGGCTACACCTTC. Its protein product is CASSLDRYYGYTF.

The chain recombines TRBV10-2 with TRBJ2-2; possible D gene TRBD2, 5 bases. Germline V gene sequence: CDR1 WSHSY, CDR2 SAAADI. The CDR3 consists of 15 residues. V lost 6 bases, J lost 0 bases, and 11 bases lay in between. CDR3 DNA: TGCGCCAGCAGCTCGGGGATAACGAACACCGGGGAGCTGTTTTTT. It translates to CASSSGITNTGELFF.

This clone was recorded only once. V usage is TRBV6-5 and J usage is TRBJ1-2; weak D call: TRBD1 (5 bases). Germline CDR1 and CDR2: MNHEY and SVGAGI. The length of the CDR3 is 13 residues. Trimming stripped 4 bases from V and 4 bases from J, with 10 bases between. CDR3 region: CASSLLGLYGYTF. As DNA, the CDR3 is TGTGCCAGCAGTTTGTTGGGACTCTATGGCTACACCTTC.

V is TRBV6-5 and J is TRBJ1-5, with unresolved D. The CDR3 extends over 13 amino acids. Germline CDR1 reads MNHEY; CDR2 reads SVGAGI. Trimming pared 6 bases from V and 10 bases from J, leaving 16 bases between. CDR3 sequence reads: CASSPSQARPQHF. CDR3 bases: TGTGCCAGCAGCCCATCCCAGGCCCGACCCCAGCATTTT.

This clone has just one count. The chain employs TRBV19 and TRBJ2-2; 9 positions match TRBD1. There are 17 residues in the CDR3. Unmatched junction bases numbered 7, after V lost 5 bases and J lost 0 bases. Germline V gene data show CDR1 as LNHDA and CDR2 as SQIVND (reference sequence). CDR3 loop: CASSYADRGPNTGELFF. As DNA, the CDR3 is TGTGCCAGTAGTTATGCGGACAGGGGCCCGAACACCGGGGAGCTGTTTTTT.

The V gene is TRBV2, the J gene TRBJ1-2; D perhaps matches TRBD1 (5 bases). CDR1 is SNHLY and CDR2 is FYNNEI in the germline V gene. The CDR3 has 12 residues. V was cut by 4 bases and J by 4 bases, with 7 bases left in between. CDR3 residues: CASSGQIYGYTF. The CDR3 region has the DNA TGTGCCAGCAGTGGACAGATCTATGGCTACACCTTC. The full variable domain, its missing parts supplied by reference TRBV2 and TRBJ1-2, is EPEVTQTPSHQVTQMGQEVILRCVPISNHLYFYWYRQILGQKVEFLVSFYNNEISEKSEIFDDQFSVERPDGSNFTLKIRSTKLEDSAMYFCASSGQIYGYTFGSGTRLTVV.

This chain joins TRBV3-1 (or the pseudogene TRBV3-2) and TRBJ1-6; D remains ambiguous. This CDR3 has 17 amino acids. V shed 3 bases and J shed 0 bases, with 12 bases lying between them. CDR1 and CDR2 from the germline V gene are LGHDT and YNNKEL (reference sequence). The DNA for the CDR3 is TGTGCCAGCAGCCAGATGGGTGGGAGCTCCTATAATTCACCCCTCCACTTT. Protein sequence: CASSQMGGSSYNSPLHF.

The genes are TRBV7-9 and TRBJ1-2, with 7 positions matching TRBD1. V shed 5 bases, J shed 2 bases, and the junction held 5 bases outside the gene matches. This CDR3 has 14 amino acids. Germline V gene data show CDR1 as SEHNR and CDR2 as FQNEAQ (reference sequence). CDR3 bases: TGTGCCAGCAGCCCGCGGACAGGAAACTATGGCTACACCTTC. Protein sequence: CASSPRTGNYGYTF.

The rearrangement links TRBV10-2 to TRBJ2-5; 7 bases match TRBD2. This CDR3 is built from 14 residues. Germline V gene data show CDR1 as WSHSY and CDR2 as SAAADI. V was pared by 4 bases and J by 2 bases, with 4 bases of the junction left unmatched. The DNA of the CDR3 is TGCGCCAGCAGTGGGATGGGGGGGCAAGAGACCCAGTACTTC. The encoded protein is CASSGMGGQETQYF.

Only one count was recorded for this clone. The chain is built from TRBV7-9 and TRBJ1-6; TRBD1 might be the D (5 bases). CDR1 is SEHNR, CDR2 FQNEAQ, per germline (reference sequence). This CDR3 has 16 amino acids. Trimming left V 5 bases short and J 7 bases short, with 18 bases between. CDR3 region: CASSTGGGRVNSPLHF. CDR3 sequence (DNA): TGTGCCAGCAGCACTGGGGGGGGACGAGTGAATTCACCCCTCCACTTT.

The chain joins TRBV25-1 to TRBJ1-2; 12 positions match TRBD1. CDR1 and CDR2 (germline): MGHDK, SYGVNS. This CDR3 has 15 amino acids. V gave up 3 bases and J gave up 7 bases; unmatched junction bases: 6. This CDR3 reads CASSEPGTGGGGYTF. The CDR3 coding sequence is TGTGCCAGCAGTGAGCCCGGGACAGGGGGCGGTGGCTACACCTTC.

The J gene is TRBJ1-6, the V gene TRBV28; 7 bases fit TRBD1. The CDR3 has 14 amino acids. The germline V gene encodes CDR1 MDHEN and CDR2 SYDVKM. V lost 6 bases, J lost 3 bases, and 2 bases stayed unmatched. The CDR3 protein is CASRTGSYNSPLHF. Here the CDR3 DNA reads TGTGCCAGCAGGACAGGGAGCTATAATTCACCCCTCCACTTT.

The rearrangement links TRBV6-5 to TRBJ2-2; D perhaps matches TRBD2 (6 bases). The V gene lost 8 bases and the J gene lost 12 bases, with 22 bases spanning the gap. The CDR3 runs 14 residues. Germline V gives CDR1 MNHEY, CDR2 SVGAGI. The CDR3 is CASSGTRSSSKLFF. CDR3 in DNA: TGTGCCAGCTCCGGGACTCGATCATCCTCGAAGCTGTTTTTT.

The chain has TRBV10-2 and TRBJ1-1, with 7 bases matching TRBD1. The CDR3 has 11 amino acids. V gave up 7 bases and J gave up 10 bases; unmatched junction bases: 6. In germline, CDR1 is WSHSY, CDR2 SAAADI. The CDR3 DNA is TGCGCCAGCACTGGACAGGCCTCAGCTTTCTTT. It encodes CASTGQASAFF.

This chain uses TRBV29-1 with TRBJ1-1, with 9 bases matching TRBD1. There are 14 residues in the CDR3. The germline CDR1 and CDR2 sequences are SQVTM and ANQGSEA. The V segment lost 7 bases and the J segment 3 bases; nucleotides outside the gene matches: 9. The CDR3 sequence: CSAGGGQGYTEAFF. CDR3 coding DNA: TGCAGCGCCGGGGGGGGACAGGGTTACACTGAAGCTTTCTTT.

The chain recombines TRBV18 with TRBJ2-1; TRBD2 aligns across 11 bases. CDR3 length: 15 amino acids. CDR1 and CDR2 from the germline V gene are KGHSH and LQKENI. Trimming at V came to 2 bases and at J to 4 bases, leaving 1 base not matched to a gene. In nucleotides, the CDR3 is TGTGCCAGCTCACCAGGGACTAGCGGATACAATGAGCAGTTCTTC. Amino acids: CASSPGTSGYNEQFF. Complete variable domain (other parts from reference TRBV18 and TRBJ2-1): NAGVMQNPRHLVRRRGQEARLRCSPMKGHSHVYWYRQLPEEGLKFMVYLQKENIIDESGMPKERFSAEFPKEGPSILRIQQVVRGDSAAYFCASSPGTSGYNEQFFGPGTRLTVL.

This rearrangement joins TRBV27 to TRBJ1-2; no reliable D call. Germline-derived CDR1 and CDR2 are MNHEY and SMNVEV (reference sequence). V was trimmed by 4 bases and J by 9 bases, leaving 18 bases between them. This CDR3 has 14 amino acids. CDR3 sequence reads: CASSSPGTTMRYTF. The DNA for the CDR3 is TGTGCCAGCAGTTCCCCCGGAACGACTATGCGCTACACCTTC.

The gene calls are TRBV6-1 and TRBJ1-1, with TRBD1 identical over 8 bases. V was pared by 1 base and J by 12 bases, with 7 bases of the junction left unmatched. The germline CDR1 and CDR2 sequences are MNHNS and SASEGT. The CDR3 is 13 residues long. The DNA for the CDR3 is TGTGCCAGCAGTGAAGTACCCACAGGGGGATCTTTCTTT. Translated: CASSEVPTGGSFF.

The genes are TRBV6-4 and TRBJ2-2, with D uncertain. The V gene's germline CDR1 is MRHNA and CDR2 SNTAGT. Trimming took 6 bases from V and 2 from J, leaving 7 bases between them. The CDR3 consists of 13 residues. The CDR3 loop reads CASRAFNTGELFF. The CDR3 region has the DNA TGTGCCAGCAGAGCCTTTAACACCGGGGAGCTGTTTTTT.

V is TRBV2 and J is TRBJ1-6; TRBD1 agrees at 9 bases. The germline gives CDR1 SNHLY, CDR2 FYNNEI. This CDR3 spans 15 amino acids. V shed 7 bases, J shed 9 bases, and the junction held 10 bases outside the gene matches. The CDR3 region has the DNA TGTGCCAGCATCTACGGGACAGGGCAAGGTTCACCCCTCCACTTT. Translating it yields CASIYGTGQGSPLHF.

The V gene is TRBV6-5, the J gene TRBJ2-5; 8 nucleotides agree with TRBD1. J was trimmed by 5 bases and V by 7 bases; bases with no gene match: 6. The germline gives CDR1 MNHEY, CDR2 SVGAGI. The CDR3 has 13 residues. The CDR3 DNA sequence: TGTGCCAGCATGGCAGGGGGCTTGGAGACCCAGTACTTC. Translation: CASMAGGLETQYF.

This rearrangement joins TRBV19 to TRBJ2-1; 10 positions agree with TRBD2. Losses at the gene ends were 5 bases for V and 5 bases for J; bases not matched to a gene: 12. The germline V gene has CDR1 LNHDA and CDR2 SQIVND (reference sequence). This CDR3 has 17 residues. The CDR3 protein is CASSFHPGLAPDNEQFF. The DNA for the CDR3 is TGTGCCAGTAGTTTTCATCCGGGACTAGCGCCTGACAATGAGCAGTTCTTC.

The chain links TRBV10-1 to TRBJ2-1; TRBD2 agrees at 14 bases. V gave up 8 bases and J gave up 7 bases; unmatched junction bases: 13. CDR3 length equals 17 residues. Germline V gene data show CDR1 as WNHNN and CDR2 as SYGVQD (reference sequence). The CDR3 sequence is CASSTGTSGRSGNEQFF. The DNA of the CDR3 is TGCGCCAGCTCGACCGGGACTAGCGGGAGATCGGGGAATGAGCAGTTCTTC.

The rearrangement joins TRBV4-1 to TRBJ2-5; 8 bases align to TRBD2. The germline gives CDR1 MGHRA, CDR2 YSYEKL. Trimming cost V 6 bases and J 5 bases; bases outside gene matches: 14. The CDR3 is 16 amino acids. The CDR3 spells CASSQTTSETWETQYF. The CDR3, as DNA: TGCGCCAGCAGTCAAACGACTAGCGAGACGTGGGAGACCCAGTACTTC.

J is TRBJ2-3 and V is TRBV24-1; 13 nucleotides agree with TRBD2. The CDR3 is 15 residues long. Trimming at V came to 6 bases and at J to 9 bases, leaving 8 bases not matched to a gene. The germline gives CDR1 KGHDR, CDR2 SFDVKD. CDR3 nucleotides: TGTGCCACCAGTTTAGGGACTAGCGGGGATGTAACGCAGTATTTT. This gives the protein CATSLGTSGDVTQYF.

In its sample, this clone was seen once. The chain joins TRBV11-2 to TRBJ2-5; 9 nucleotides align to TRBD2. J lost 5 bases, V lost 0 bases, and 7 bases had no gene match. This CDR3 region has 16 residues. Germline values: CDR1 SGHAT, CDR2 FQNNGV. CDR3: CASSLEVSGRGETQYF. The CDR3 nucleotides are TGTGCCAGCAGCTTAGAGGTTAGCGGGAGAGGGGAGACCCAGTACTTC.